These 20 T cell receptor beta chains were sequenced from one sample in a study of molecular identifiers for immune sequencing clone quantification listed by TCRdb under 2018. The protocol used for the library was PCR. Sequencing used an Illumina HiSeq 4000. TCRdb took the public reads, trimmed them with fastp at Q25, ran MiXCR for clone calling and kept in-frame beta chains. Rows with a matching CDR3 protein are joined into one entry that keeps the most common DNA and genes. The sample table shows 350,000 or so distinct CDR3 sequences, and about a fifth are seen once. The top ten clones comprise approximately 0.84% of the sample. Sequenced material: naive CD8+ T cells from blood, with Jurkat cell RNA spiked in. The meaning of the sample's cell subset or site label: FACS-sorted CD8+CD4-CCR7+CD45RA+ naive T cells. These receptors all come from a human donor in good health. Some libraries in this study had Jurkat cell RNA spiked in.

This clonotype was counted between two and nine times. The rearrangement links TRBV11-2 to TRBJ2-5; D tentatively reads TRBD1 or TRBD2 (6 bases each). The CDR3 runs 14 residues. Looked up from germline, CDR1 is SGHAT and CDR2 is FQNNGV. The ends were cut back, 4 bases at V and 5 bases at J, with 14 bases in the middle. CDR3 region: CASSSPGAAETQYF. The CDR3 bases are TGTGCCAGCAGCTCCCCGGGGGCCGCGGAGACCCAGTACTTC. The full variable domain, its missing parts supplied by reference TRBV11-2 and TRBJ2-5, is EAGVAQSPRYKIIEKRQSVAFWCNPISGHATLYWYQQILGQGPKLLIQFQNNGVVDDSQLPKDRFSAERLKGVDSTLKIQPAKLEDSAVYLCASSSPGAAETQYFGPGTRLLVL.

This chain links TRBV12-3 or TRBV12-4 with TRBJ2-2; D perhaps matches TRBD2 (5 bases). This CDR3 has 14 amino acids. Trimming cost V 8 bases and J 2 bases, with 12 bases left between them. The CDR3 nucleotides read TGTGCCAGCCAGAGGGCTACCAACACCGGGGAGCTGTTTTTT. Protein product: CASQRATNTGELFF.

Of note for this clonotype: A read error may explain this, as a much larger clone is one base away. The chain uses TRBV7-9 and TRBJ1-5; D ambiguous. The length of the CDR3 is 15 residues. The germline V gene encodes CDR1 SEHNR and CDR2 FQNEAQ (reference sequence). The CDR3 is CVSSLGLEMGQPQHF. CDR3 DNA: TGTGTCAGCAGCTTAGGTTTGGAAATGGGTCAGCCCCAGCATTTT.

The chain has TRBV7-9 and TRBJ2-2, with D unresolved. CDR3 length: 14 amino acids. Looked up from germline, CDR1 is SEHNR and CDR2 is FQNEAQ (reference sequence). Trimming stripped 5 bases from V and 4 bases from J, with 11 bases between. The CDR3 DNA sequence: TGTGCCAGCAGCGCCCGGACGGTCACCGGGGAGCTGTTTTTT. It is translated as CASSARTVTGELFF.

This clonotype was detected ten times or more. The chain joins TRBV27 to TRBJ2-3; the match to TRBD2 covers 7 bases. Germline loops: CDR1 MNHEY, CDR2 SMNVEV (reference sequence). This CDR3 spans 13 amino acids. With 3 bases clipped from V and 3 bases from J, the junction kept 0 bases outside the gene matches. CDR3 amino acids: CASSLRGTDTQYF. CDR3 in DNA: TGTGCCAGCAGTTTGCGGGGGACAGATACGCAGTATTTT.

Many counts were recorded for this clonotype. The chain uses TRBV5-1 and TRBJ1-1, with a possible D match to TRBD1 (6 bases). CDR1 SGHRS and CDR2 YFSETQ come from the germline V gene. The V end lost 5 bases, the J end lost 1 base, and 12 bases lay between the germline ends. This CDR3 is built from 14 residues. For the CDR3, the DNA is TGCGCCAGCAGGACAGGACAGCCGAACACTGAAGCTTTCTTT. It yields the protein CASRTGQPNTEAFF. Full variable domain (remainder filled in from reference TRBV5-1 and TRBJ1-1): KAGVTQTPRYLIKTRGQQVTLSCSPISGHRSVSWYQQTPGQGLQFLFEYFSETQRNKGNFPGRFSGRQFSNSRSEMNVSTLELGDSALYLCASRTGQPNTEAFFGQGTRLTVV.

Regarding this clonotype: This may arise from a read error, as a much more abundant clone is one base away. This chain joins TRBV4-1 and TRBJ2-3, with D hard to call. Germline loops: CDR1 MGHRA, CDR2 YSYEKL. The CDR3 consists of 15 residues. This CDR3 is CASNQDELRTDTQYF. The CDR3 region has the DNA TGCGCCAGCAACCAAGATGAATTACGGACAGATACGCAGTATTTT.

To note about this clonotype: Given a much more abundant clone one base away, this may be a read error. The chain recombines TRBV5-1 with TRBJ2-3; unclear D gene. The germline V gene has CDR1 SGHRS and CDR2 YFSETQ. Trimming removed 8 bases from V and 3 bases from J, with 25 bases in between. This CDR3 region has 17 residues. The CDR3, as DNA: TGCGCCAGAAGCCAGAGTGGTGGATCCTTCCTAACAGATACGCAGTATTTT. This sequence encodes CARSQSGGSFLTDTQYF. The full variable domain, completed using reference TRBV5-1 and TRBJ2-3, is KAGVTQTPRYLIKTRGQQVTLSCSPISGHRSVSWYQQTPGQGLQFLFEYFSETQRNKGNFPGRFSGRQFSNSRSEMNVSTLELGDSALYLCARSQSGGSFLTDTQYFGPGTRLTVL.

Regarding this clonotype: A much more abundant neighbour one base away suggests this may be a read error. This chain joins TRBV7-2 and TRBJ2-5; D is possibly TRBD2 (8 bases). Germline-derived CDR1 and CDR2 are SGHTA and FQGNSA. This CDR3 comprises 15 residues. This CDR3 reads CAGSWTGLAQETQYF. In DNA, the CDR3 is TGTGCCGGCAGCTGGACAGGACTAGCCCAAGAGACCCAGTACTTC.

This clonotype showed up many times. V and J are TRBV5-1 and TRBJ1-2, with TRBD1 matching over 7 bases. The CDR3 spans 13 residues. Unmatched junction bases numbered 3, after V lost 0 bases and J lost 7 bases. Per germline, CDR1 SGHRS and CDR2 YFSETQ. The CDR3 loop is CASSLGGGAGYTF. CDR3 sequence (DNA): TGCGCCAGCAGCTTGGGAGGGGGCGCTGGCTACACCTTC. The entire variable domain, with the rest obtained from reference TRBV5-1 and TRBJ1-2, is as follows: KAGVTQTPRYLIKTRGQQVTLSCSPISGHRSVSWYQQTPGQGLQFLFEYFSETQRNKGNFPGRFSGRQFSNSRSEMNVSTLELGDSALYLCASSLGGGAGYTFGSGTRLTVV.

A remark on this clonotype: Possible read error: a much larger clone is one base away. V gene TRBV29-1 combines with J gene TRBJ1-2; tentative D call: TRBD1 (5 bases). Germline V gives CDR1 SQVTM, CDR2 ANQGSEA. CDR3 length equals 12 residues. The CDR3 coding sequence is TGCAGCGTTGAGGACGGACTCTGGGGCTGCACCTTC. This encodes CSVEDGLWGCTF.

Details on this clonotype: This may arise from a read error, as a much more abundant clone is one base away. The rearrangement joins TRBV5-6 to TRBJ1-4; TRBD1 might be the D (5 bases). Germline V CDR1 and CDR2: SGHDT, YYEEEE. This CDR3 comprises 17 residues. The CDR3 region has the DNA TGTACCAGCAGCCTAATTGGGACTTCTGAAACTAATGAAAAACTGTTTTTT. It specifies CTSSLIGTSETNEKLFF.

This clonotype appeared many times. The rearrangement uses TRBV24-1 and TRBJ2-1; D is unresolved. Germline CDR1 is KGHDR and CDR2 is SFDVKD. V lost 3 bases, J lost 6 bases, and 14 bases lay in between. CDR3 length: 15 amino acids. The CDR3 protein is CATSDIVYGGNEQFF. The CDR3 nucleotides are TGTGCCACCAGTGATATCGTCTACGGTGGCAATGAGCAGTTCTTC.

The rearrangement uses TRBV20-1 and TRBJ1-5, with 10 bases lining up with TRBD1. V lost 0 bases to trimming and J lost 2 bases; unmatched junction nucleotides: 13. Germline CDR1 is DFQATT and CDR2 is SNEGSKA (reference sequence). This CDR3 contains 19 residues. The CDR3 DNA reads TGCAGTGCTAGAGATAGGAAGACAGGGGGCTATTTAGGCAATCAGCCCCAGCATTTT. Encoded protein: CSARDRKTGGYLGNQPQHF.

Remarks on this clonotype: The germline gene is not matched at one end of the junction; a read error may be the cause. The V and J genes are TRBV28 and TRBJ2-3; D gene ambiguous. CDR1 is MDHEN, CDR2 SYDVKM, per germline. The length of the CDR3 is 14 residues. The CDR3 reads CASSDPDETDTQYF. The CDR3 region has the DNA TGTGCCAGCAGTGACCCGGACGAAACAGACACGCAGTATTTT.

In its sample, this clonotype was seen many times. The chain joins TRBV27 to TRBJ1-1; weak D call: TRBD1 (6 bases). The germline CDR1 and CDR2 sequences are MNHEY and SMNVEV (reference sequence). Trimming stripped 6 bases from V and 6 bases from J, with 14 bases between. This CDR3 contains 13 residues. The CDR3 DNA reads as TGTGCCAGCAGGGGGCCAGGGGTGGCTGAAGCTTTCTTT. It translates to CASRGPGVAEAFF.

This clonotype was recorded at least ten times. This chain uses TRBV7-9 with TRBJ1-1; D remains unclear. Germline assignment: CDR1 SEHNR and CDR2 FQNEAQ (reference sequence). V was clipped by 5 bases and J by 6 bases, with 16 bases between them. CDR3 size: 14 residues. Here the CDR3 DNA reads TGTGCCAGCAGCCACGCTATCGCCCTCGCTGAAGCTTTCTTT. It translates to CASSHAIALAEAFF.

In this sample, this clonotype turned up many times. The rearrangement uses TRBV25-1 and TRBJ2-7; no definite D call. CDR1 and CDR2 from the germline V gene are MGHDK and SYGVNS. This CDR3 spans 17 amino acids. V was cut by 1 base and J by 2 bases, with 18 bases left in between. CDR3 in DNA: TGTGCCAGCAGTGAATCTAGTCAGGCCGTCCAGACCTACGAGCAGTACTTC. It yields the protein CASSESSQAVQTYEQYF.

This clonotype was observed many times. This chain joins TRBV7-9 and TRBJ2-2; no clear D. The CDR3 totals 14 residues. V shed 4 bases and J shed 5 bases, with 11 bases lying between them. Germline lookup yields CDR1 SEHNR and CDR2 FQNEAQ (reference sequence). In DNA, the CDR3 is TGTGCCAGCAGCTGGGGTCTGAGTACCGGGGAGCTGTTTTTT. This translates into CASSWGLSTGELFF. Drawing the rest from reference TRBV7-9 and TRBJ2-2, the complete variable domain is DTGVSQNPRHKITKRGQNVTFRCDPISEHNRLYWYRQTLGQGPEFLTYFQNEAQLEKSRLLSDRFSAERPKGSFSTLEIQRTEQGDSAMYLCASSWGLSTGELFFGEGSRLTVL.

The V call is TRBV7-9, the J call TRBJ2-2; D may be TRBD2 (5 bases). Germline CDR1 is SEHNR and CDR2 is FQNEAQ (reference sequence). The CDR3 is 15 residues long. V lost 1 base and J lost 4, with 10 bases in between. The DNA for the CDR3 is TGTGCCAGCAGCTTAGTACCGGGGATCACCGGGGAGCTGTTTTTT. Translated, it gives CASSLVPGITGELFF.